The following is a T cell receptor beta chain sequence with its context. The method was immunoSEQ multiplex PCR; TCRdb's version includes in-frame clones alone and lacks a portion of them. The sample carries 390,000 or so clones, around 90% recorded once. Germline V gene sequence: CDR1 SGDLS, CDR2 YYNGEE. V lost 3 bases and J lost 5; bases outside the gene matches: 7. The CDR3 extends over 16 amino acids. This sample is drawn from a study of control samples from healthy donors and cancer patients. The V and J genes are TRBV9 and TRBJ2-1; 11 bases match TRBD2. The sample consisted of PBMCs. This receptor was taken from a man aged 40-50 years with head and neck cancer. CDR3: CASSALTSGVHNEQFF. CDR3 nucleotides: TGTGCCAGCAGCGCCCTGACTAGCGGGGTCCACAATGAGCAGTTCTTC.